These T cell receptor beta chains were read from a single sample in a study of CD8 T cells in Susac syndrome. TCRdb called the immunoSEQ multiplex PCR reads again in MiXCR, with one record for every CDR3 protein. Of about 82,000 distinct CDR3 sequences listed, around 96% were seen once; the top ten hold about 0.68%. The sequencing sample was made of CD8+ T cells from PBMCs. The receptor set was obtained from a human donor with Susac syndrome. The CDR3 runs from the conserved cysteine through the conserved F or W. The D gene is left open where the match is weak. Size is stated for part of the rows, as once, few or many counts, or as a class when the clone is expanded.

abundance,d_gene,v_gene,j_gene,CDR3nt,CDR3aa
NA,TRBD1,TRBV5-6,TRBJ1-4,TGTGCCAGCAGCTTGGTTCCGGGGGACAGATGGGCTAATGAAAAACTGTTTTTT,CASSLVPGDRWANEKLFF
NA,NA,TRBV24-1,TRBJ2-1,TGTGCCACCAGTGCAAACGGGGCCGAAAATGAGCAGTTCTTC,CATSANGAENEQFF
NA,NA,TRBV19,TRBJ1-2,TGTGCCAGCTCGCCGGGGGTCTATGGCTACACCTTC,CASSPGVYGYTF
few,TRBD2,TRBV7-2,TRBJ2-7,TGTGCCAGCAGCCTCAGCGGGGCCTACGAGCAGTACTTC,CASSLSGAYEQYF
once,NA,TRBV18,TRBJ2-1,TGTGCCAGCTCACCGTGGGGGGTCTCCTACAATGAGCAGTTCTTC,CASSPWGVSYNEQFF
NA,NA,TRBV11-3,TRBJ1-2,TGTGCCAGCAGCTCCATTAGTGGCAGGCTAGCTAACTATGGCTACACCTTC,CASSSISGRLANYGYTF
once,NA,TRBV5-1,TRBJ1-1,TGCGCCAGCAGCGCGGACACGAACACTGAAGCTTTCTTT,CASSADTNTEAFF
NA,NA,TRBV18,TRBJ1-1,TGTGCCAGCTCACCCCGGCGAACGGGTTCTGAAGCTTTCTTT,CASSPRRTGSEAFF
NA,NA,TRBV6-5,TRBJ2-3,TGTGCCAGCAGTTCTCTTAGCACAGATACGCAGTATTTT,CASSSLSTDTQYF
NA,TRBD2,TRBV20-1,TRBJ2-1,TGCAGTGCTAGAGATTTGCAGCGGGGGGCACATGAGCAGTTCTTC,CSARDLQRGAHEQFF
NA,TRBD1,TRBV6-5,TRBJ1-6,TGTGCCAGCAGTTACGCGGGGGGACAGGGGCCCAATTCACCCCTCCACTTT,CASSYAGGQGPNSPLHF
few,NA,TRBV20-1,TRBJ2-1,TGCAGTGCTCCGGGGTCTGTCTACAATGAGCAGTTCTTC,CSAPGSVYNEQFF
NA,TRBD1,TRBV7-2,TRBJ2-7,TGTGCCAGCAGCTCTTCGGACAGGGGGCTCTACGAGCAGTACTTC,CASSSSDRGLYEQYF
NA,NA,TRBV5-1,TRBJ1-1,TGCGCCAGCAGAGGGGTAGGGCTAATGAACACTGAAGCTTTCTTT,CASRGVGLMNTEAFF
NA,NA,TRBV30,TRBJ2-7,TGTGCCTGGAGGTCTCAGGGGGGCGAGCAGTACTTC,CAWRSQGGEQYF
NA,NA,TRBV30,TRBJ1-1,TGTGCCTGGAGTGTACAATGGGGTCTGAACACTGAAGCTTTCTTT,CAWSVQWGLNTEAFF
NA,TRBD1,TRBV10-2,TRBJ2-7,TGCGCCAGCAGTCCCGGGACAGGGCTGGACGAGCAGTACTTC,CASSPGTGLDEQYF
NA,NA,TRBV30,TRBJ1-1,TGTGCCTGGAGTGTTGGGGGCCCAATGAACACTGAAGCTTTCTTT,CAWSVGGPMNTEAFF
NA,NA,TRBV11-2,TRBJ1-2,TGTGCCAGCAGCTTAGGACCGGACGGGGGGCACAACTATGGCTACACCTTC,CASSLGPDGGHNYGYTF
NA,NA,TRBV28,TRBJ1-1,TGTGCCAGCAGTTCTATCCCGGGCTCCAGGGGCACTGAAGCTTTCTTT,CASSSIPGSRGTEAFF
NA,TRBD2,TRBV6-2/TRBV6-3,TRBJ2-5,TGTGCCAGCAGTTACTGGAGCGGGGGGATCCAAGAGACCCAGTACTTC,CASSYWSGGIQETQYF
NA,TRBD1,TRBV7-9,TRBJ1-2,TGTGCCAGCAGCTTCACAGGGGGCGTTGGCTACACCTTC,CASSFTGGVGYTF
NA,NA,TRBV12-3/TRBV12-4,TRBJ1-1,TGTGCCAGCAGTGGTAACACTGAAGCTTTCTTT,CASSGNTEAFF